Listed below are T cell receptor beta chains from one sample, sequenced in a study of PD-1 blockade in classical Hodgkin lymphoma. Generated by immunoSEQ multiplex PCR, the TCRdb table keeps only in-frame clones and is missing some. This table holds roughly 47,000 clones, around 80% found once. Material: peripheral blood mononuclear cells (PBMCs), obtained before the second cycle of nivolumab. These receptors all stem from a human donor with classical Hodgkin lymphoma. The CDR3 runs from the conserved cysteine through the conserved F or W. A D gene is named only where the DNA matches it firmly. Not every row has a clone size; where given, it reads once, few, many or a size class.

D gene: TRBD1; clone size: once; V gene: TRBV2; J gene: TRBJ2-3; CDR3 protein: CASGTVADTQYF; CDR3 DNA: TGTGCCAGCGGGACAGTTGCAGATACGCAGTATTTT
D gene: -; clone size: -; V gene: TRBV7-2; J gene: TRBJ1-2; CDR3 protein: CASSPGPILSYGYTF; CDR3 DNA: TGTGCCAGCAGCCCCGGGCCGATCCTCTCCTATGGCTACACCTTC
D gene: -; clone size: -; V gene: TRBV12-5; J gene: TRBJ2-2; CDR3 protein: CASGPQGTGELFF; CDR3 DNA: TGTGCTAGTGGTCCACAGGGTACCGGGGAGCTGTTTTTT
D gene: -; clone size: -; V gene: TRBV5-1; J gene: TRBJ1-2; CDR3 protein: CASSSDIGLYGYTF; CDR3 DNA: TGCGCCAGCAGCTCGGACATAGGCCTCTATGGCTACACCTTC
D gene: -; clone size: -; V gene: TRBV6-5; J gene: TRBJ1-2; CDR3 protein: CASSGWASDYGYTF; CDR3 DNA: TGTGCCAGCAGTGGGTGGGCCTCCGATTATGGCTACACCTTC
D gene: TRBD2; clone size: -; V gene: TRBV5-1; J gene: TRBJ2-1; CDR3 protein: CASSSTWTSGDNEQFF; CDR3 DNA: TGCGCCAGCAGCTCGACGTGGACTAGCGGCGACAATGAGCAGTTCTTC
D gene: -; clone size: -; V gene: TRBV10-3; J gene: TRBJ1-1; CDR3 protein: CAISEPGANTEAFF; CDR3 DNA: TGTGCCATCAGTGAACCAGGGGCAAACACTGAAGCTTTCTTT
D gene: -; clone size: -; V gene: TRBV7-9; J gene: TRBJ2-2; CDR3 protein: CASTQGGTLYAGELFF; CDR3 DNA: TGTGCCAGCACCCAGGGGGGGACTTTATACGCCGGGGAGCTGTTTTTT
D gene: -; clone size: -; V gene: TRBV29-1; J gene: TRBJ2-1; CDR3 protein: CSVRGDIYNEQFF; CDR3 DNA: TGCAGCGTGAGGGGGGACATCTACAATGAGCAGTTCTTC
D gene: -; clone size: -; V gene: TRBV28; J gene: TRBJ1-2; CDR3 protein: CASNQGNYGYTF; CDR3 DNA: TGTGCCAGCAATCAGGGGAACTATGGCTACACCTTC
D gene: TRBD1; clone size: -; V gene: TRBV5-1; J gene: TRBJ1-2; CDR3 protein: CASRAGGGYTF; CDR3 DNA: TGCGCCAGCCGGGCAGGGGGTGGCTACACCTTC
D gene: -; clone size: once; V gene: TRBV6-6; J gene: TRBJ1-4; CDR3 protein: CASSVVGTEGEKLFF; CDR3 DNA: TGTGCCAGCAGCGTAGTGGGGACTGAGGGCGAAAAACTGTTTTTT
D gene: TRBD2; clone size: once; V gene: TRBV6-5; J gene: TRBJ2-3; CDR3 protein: CASSFTSGGETQYF; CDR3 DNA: TGTGCCAGCAGTTTTACTAGCGGGGGAGAAACGCAGTATTTT
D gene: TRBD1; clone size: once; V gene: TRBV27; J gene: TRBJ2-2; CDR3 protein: CASSYGTGNTGELFF; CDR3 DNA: TGTGCCAGCAGTTACGGGACAGGGAACACCGGGGAGCTGTTTTTT
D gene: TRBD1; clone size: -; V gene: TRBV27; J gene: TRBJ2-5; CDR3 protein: CASSPGGLQETQYF; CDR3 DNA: TGTGCCAGCAGCCCAGGGGGCCTACAGGAGACCCAGTACTTC
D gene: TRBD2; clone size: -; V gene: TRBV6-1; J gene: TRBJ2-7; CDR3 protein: CASSEGGEDEQYF; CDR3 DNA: TGTGCCAGCAGTGAGGGGGGGGAGGACGAGCAGTACTTC
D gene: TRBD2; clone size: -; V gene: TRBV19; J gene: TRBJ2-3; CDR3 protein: CASSIGTSGSTDTQYF; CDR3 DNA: TGTGCCAGTAGTATAGGGACTAGCGGGAGCACAGATACGCAGTATTTT
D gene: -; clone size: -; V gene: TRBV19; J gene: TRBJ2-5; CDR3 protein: CASTPSWPQETQYF; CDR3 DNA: TGTGCCAGTACCCCCTCTTGGCCCCAAGAGACCCAGTACTTC
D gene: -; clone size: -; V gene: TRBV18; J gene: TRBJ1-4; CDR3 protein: CASSPSSGGNEKLFF; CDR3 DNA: TGTGCCAGCTCACCCTCTTCGGGGGGGAATGAAAAACTGTTTTTT
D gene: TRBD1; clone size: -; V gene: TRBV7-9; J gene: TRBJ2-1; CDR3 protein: CASSSTGYNEQFF; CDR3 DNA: TGTGCCAGCAGCTCGACAGGGTACAATGAGCAGTTCTTC
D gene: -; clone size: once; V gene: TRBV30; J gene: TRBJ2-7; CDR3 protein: CAWTAGVYEQYF; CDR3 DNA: TGTGCCTGGACAGCAGGGGTGTACGAGCAGTACTTC
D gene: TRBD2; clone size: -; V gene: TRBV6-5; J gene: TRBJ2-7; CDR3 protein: CASRKTSRYEQYF; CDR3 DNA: TGTGCCAGCAGAAAGACTAGCCGATACGAGCAGTACTTC
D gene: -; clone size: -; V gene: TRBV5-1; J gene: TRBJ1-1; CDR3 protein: CASSLGFVNTEAFF; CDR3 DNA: TGCGCCAGCAGCTTGGGTTTCGTAAACACTGAAGCTTTCTTT
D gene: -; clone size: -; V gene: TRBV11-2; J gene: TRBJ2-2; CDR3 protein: CASSLGPGPGELFF; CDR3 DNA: TGTGCCAGCAGCTTAGGGCCAGGGCCCGGGGAGCTGTTTTTT
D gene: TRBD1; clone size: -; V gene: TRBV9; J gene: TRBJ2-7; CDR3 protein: CASSTQGDPTGEQYF; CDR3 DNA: TGTGCCAGCAGCACGCAGGGGGACCCTACGGGCGAGCAGTACTTC
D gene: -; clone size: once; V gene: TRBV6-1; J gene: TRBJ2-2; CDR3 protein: CASTEQAAFGELFF; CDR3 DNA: TGTGCCAGCACCGAGCAGGCAGCCTTTGGGGAGCTGTTTTTT
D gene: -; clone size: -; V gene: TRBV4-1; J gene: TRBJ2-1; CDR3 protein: CASSQEFGWSEQFF; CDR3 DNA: TGCGCCAGCAGCCAAGAATTCGGGTGGTCTGAGCAGTTCTTC
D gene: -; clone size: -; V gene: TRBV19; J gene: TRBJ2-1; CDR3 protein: CASNRYNEQFF; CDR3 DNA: TGTGCCAGTAATCGGTACAATGAGCAGTTCTTC
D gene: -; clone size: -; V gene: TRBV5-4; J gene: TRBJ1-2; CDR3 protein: CASSPGGQNYGYTF; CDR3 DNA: TGTGCCAGCAGCCCTGGTGGGCAGAACTATGGCTACACCTTC
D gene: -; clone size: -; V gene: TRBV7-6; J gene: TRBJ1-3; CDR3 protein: CASSPPGARGNTIYF; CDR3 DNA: TGTGCCAGCAGCCCCCCGGGGGCCCGGGGAAACACCATATATTTT
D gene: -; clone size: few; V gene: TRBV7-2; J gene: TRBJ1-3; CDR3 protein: CASSLVGQGNTIYF; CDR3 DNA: TGTGCCAGCAGCCTAGTTGGACAGGGAAACACCATATATTTT
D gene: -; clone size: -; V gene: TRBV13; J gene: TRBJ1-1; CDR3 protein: CASKYPTSTEAFF; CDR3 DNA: TGTGCCAGTAAGTACCCTACATCCACTGAAGCTTTCTTT
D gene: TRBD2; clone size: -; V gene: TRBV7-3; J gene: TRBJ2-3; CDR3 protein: CASSLGTSGLTDTQYF; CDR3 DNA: TGTGCCAGCAGCTTGGGGACTAGCGGACTGACAGATACGCAGTATTTT
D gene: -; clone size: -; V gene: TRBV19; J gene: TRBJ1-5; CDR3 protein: CASNWPSQSNQPQHF; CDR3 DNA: TGTGCCAGTAATTGGCCTAGCCAAAGCAATCAGCCCCAGCATTTT
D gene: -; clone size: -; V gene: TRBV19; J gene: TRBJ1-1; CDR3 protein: CASSIRSDGNTEAFF; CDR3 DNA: TGTGCCAGTAGTATCAGAAGTGACGGGAACACTGAAGCTTTCTTT
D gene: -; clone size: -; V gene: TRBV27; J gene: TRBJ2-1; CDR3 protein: CASSYRANEQFF; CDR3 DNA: TGTGCCAGCAGTTACAGGGCCAATGAGCAGTTCTTC
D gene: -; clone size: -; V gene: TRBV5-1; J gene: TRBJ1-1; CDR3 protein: CASGETDEAFF; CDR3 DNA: TGCGCCAGCGGCGAGACAGACGAAGCTTTCTTT
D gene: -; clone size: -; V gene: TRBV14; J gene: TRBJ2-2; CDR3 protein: CASTRGQGLTGELFF; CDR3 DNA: TGTGCCAGCACCCGAGGACAGGGACTAACCGGGGAGCTGTTTTTT
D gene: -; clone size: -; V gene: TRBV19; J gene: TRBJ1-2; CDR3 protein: CASSISPAYGYTF; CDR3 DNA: TGTGCCAGTAGTATATCCCCAGCTTATGGCTACACCTTC
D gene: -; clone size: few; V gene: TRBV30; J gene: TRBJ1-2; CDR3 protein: CAWSGRGMSYGYTF; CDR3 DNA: TGTGCCTGGAGTGGCAGGGGAATGTCATATGGCTACACCTTC